The 30 T cell receptor beta chains listed next were all sequenced from one sample in a study of blood T cell repertoires in COVID-19. Some clones are missing from TCRdb's copy, which holds only in-frame ones; the method was immunoSEQ multiplex PCR. Here the sample spans some 180,000 clones, more than 80% being singletons. The sample comprised peripheral blood. The receptors were sampled from a woman aged 80 or over with COVID-19, enrolled during active disease.

V is TRBV21-1 and J is TRBJ2-2; TRBD2 is taken as the D call from the table, unchecked against the DNA. TRBV21-1 is described as a pseudogene. This CDR3 has 13 residues. CDR3 residues: CASSKAREGELFF. The CDR3 nucleotides read TGTGCCAGCAGCAAAGCGCGGGAGGGGGAGCTGTTTTTT.

The chain carries TRBV15 and TRBJ2-7; a weak D match, TRBD2 (5 bases). Germline assignment: CDR1 LNHNV and CDR2 YYDKDF (reference sequence). The CDR3 extends over 13 amino acids. The ends were cut back, 3 bases at V and 5 bases at J, with 11 bases in the middle. The CDR3 here is CATSSGLTHEQYF. CDR3 DNA sequence: TGTGCCACCAGCAGCGGACTCACTCACGAGCAGTACTTC.

The chain links TRBV5-1 to TRBJ2-3; TRBD2 aligns across 10 bases. The CDR3 has 17 amino acids. The germline gives CDR1 SGHRS, CDR2 YFSETQ. With V trimmed by 2 bases and J by 3 bases, 9 bases remained unmatched. The chain's CDR3 is CASSFALAGARTDTQYF. The DNA of the CDR3 is TGCGCCAGCAGCTTCGCCCTAGCGGGGGCCCGTACAGATACGCAGTATTTT.

This chain uses TRBV5-5 with TRBJ1-2, with D unresolved. V lost 4 bases to trimming and J lost 3 bases, with 7 bases between them. The CDR3 loop spans 12 amino acids. Germline-derived CDR1 and CDR2 are SGHKS and YYEKEE (reference sequence). Here the CDR3 reads CASSRPDYGYTF. For the CDR3, the DNA is TGTGCCAGCAGCCGCCCAGACTATGGCTACACCTTC.

This clone was seen once. The V call is TRBV5-1, the J call TRBJ1-3, with a weak D call TRBD1 (6 bases). CDR3 length: 16 amino acids. In germline, CDR1 is SGHRS, CDR2 YFSETQ. Trimming shortened V by 0 bases and J by 2 bases, and 12 bases separated the two germline ends. Written as DNA, the CDR3 is TGCGCCAGCAGCTTGGCGGGGGGCATAGCTGGAAACACCATATATTTT. Protein sequence: CASSLAGGIAGNTIYF. Full variable domain (remainder filled in from reference TRBV5-1 and TRBJ1-3): KAGVTQTPRYLIKTRGQQVTLSCSPISGHRSVSWYQQTPGQGLQFLFEYFSETQRNKGNFPGRFSGRQFSNSRSEMNVSTLELGDSALYLCASSLAGGIAGNTIYFGEGSWLTVV.

This chain joins TRBV18 and TRBJ2-1; 7 bases are a match to TRBD2. CDR3 length equals 17 residues. Germline CDR1 KGHSH, CDR2 LQKENI. The V segment lost 0 bases and the J segment 5 bases; nucleotides outside the gene matches: 10. This chain's CDR3 is CASSPPSLTGGDNEQFF. The DNA of the CDR3 is TGTGCCAGCTCACCACCAAGTCTGACGGGAGGAGACAATGAGCAGTTCTTC.

The chain recombines TRBV27 with TRBJ2-5, with D perhaps matching TRBD2 (6 bases). V shed 8 bases and J shed 4 bases, with 14 bases lying between them. Germline CDR1 is MNHEY and CDR2 is SMNVEV (reference sequence). CDR3 length: 13 residues. The chain's CDR3 is CASAGLFGETQYF. The CDR3, as DNA: TGTGCCAGCGCAGGACTATTTGGAGAGACCCAGTACTTC.

The V call is TRBV5-1, the J call TRBJ1-5; D is unclear. With 0 bases removed from V and 5 bases from J, the gap between germline ends came to 12 bases. CDR1 and CDR2 from the germline V gene are SGHRS and YFSETQ. The length of the CDR3 is 15 residues. This CDR3 is CASSLEGREHQPQHF. DNA of the CDR3: TGCGCCAGCAGCTTGGAGGGCCGGGAACATCAGCCCCAGCATTTT.

The rearrangement links TRBV11-3 to TRBJ1-2; 9 positions agree with TRBD1. V shed 8 bases, J shed 1 base, and the junction held 5 bases outside the gene matches. CDR3 length: 14 amino acids. Looked up from germline, CDR1 is SGHNT and CDR2 is YENEEA. The CDR3 spells CASRPGQGNYGYTF. The CDR3 DNA sequence: TGTGCCAGCCGGCCGGGACAGGGTAACTATGGCTACACCTTC.

This sequence joins TRBV21-1 and TRBJ1-6; TRBD1, the table's D call, lacks a check against the DNA. TRBV21-1 is tagged as a pseudogene. The CDR3 is made up of 15 amino acids. CDR3: CASSKDSRQEFPLHF. In nucleotides, the CDR3 is TGTGCCAGCAGCAAAGACTCGAGACAGGAATTCCCCCTCCACTTT.

The rearrangement links TRBV1 to TRBJ2-2; TRBD2, the table's D call, lacks a check against the DNA. TRBV1 is deemed a pseudogene. The CDR3 totals 20 residues. CDR3 bases: TGCACCAGCAGCCGTGTCCCCGGGACTAGCGGGAGGAAGAACACCGGGGAGCTGTTTTTT. Amino acids: CTSSRVPGTSGRKNTGELFF.

The CDR3 DNA is TGTGCCAGCAGCCGCGCCGGGGTTAATGAAAAACTGTTTTTT. Amino acids: CASSRAGVNEKLFF. The chain couples TRBV28 to TRBJ1-4; D gene unclear. CDR1 is MDHEN and CDR2 is SYDVKM in the germline V gene. The CDR3 runs 14 residues. V was clipped by 6 bases and J by 4 bases, with 12 bases between them.

Regarding this clone: Germline and junction disagree at one end, which may indicate a read error. Distinct nucleotide sequences in the sample also encode this CDR3. The gene calls are TRBV5-1 and TRBJ2-7, with 13 nucleotides matching TRBD2. Per germline, CDR1 SGHRS and CDR2 YFSETQ. The CDR3 length is 15 residues. CDR3 nucleotide sequence: TGCGCCAGCAGTTTGGGACTAGCGGGGTCCTACGAGCAGTACTTC. Its protein is CASSLGLAGSYEQYF.

This chain links TRBV2 with TRBJ2-7; tentative D call: TRBD2 (6 bases). Trimming removed 2 bases at V and 5 bases at J, with 10 bases between. In germline, CDR1 is SNHLY, CDR2 FYNNEI. The CDR3 is made up of 13 amino acids. The CDR3, as DNA: TGTGCCAGCAGTGAACAGGGAGGTCACGAGCAGTACTTC. Amino acids: CASSEQGGHEQYF.

The chain links TRBV5-1 to TRBJ2-3; 7 bases are a match to TRBD2. This CDR3 is 14 amino acids long. From germline, CDR1 is SGHRS and CDR2 YFSETQ. V lost 6 bases, J lost 13 bases, and 17 bases stayed unmatched. The CDR3 DNA sequence: TGCGCCAGCAACCCCTCCATTGGTGTACGGGAGGAGTATTTT. Protein sequence: CASNPSIGVREEYF. The full variable domain, rest sourced from reference TRBV5-1 and TRBJ2-3, is KAGVTQTPRYLIKTRGQQVTLSCSPISGHRSVSWYQQTPGQGLQFLFEYFSETQRNKGNFPGRFSGRQFSNSRSEMNVSTLELGDSALYLCASNPSIGVREEYFGPGTRLTVL.

This chain links TRBV20-1 with TRBJ2-7; possibly TRBD2 for D (5 bases). Per germline, CDR1 DFQATT and CDR2 SNEGSKA (reference sequence). V shed 3 bases and J shed 2 bases, with 17 bases lying between them. This CDR3 comprises 15 residues. Written as DNA, the CDR3 is TGCAGTGCTAGTGGGCCGACGATACTAGCCTACGAGCAGTACTTC. This translates into CSASGPTILAYEQYF.

This chain uses TRBV6-1 with TRBJ1-5; TRBD1 is a possible D gene (5 bases). V shed 1 base and J shed 6 bases, with 13 bases lying between them. Germline V lookup: CDR1 MNHNS, CDR2 SASEGT. The CDR3 runs 15 residues. The CDR3 spells CASSEGGRGSQPQHF. The CDR3 DNA reads as TGTGCCAGCAGTGAAGGGGGTAGGGGCAGTCAGCCCCAGCATTTT.

The chain employs TRBV4-1 and TRBJ2-7; perhaps TRBD1 as D (5 bases). The V end was cut by 2 bases, the J end by 3 bases, with 11 bases between. The CDR3 length is 14 residues. Germline V gene data show CDR1 as MGHRA and CDR2 as YSYEKL. Here the CDR3 DNA reads TGCGCCAGCAGCCAATGGGGCAAGGACTACGAGCAGTACTTC. Translating it yields CASSQWGKDYEQYF.

This chain joins TRBV2 and TRBJ2-1; no reliable D call. CDR3 length equals 15 residues. The V and J ends lost 6 bases and 4 bases respectively, with 16 bases between them. The V gene's germline CDR1 is SNHLY and CDR2 FYNNEI. This CDR3 reads CASRGSVVRYNEQFF. The CDR3 DNA is TGTGCCAGCAGGGGCTCCGTCGTAAGGTACAATGAGCAGTTCTTC.

This clone was recorded a few times. The chain is built from TRBV10-3 and TRBJ2-2; 8 bases align to TRBD1. Germline lookup yields CDR1 ENHRY and CDR2 SYGVKD. The CDR3 runs to 15 residues. Trimming at V came to 6 bases and at J to 5 bases, leaving 8 bases not matched to a gene. The CDR3 bases are TGTGCCATCAGCCCTGCAGGGGGCCGGACCGGGGAGCTGTTTTTT. Protein product: CAISPAGGRTGELFF.

This clone was detected a few times. The rearrangement links TRBV6-4 to TRBJ1-2; 7 bases align to TRBD1. Trimming at V came to 2 bases and at J to 2 bases, leaving 2 bases not matched to a gene. This CDR3 has 14 amino acids. Germline V gives CDR1 MRHNA, CDR2 SNTAGT. Written as DNA, the CDR3 is TGTGCCAGCAGTGACACGGACAGGAACTATGGCTACACCTTC. Its translation: CASSDTDRNYGYTF.

The chain's CDR3 is CATHSLAGGWNEQFF. The CDR3 DNA reads TGTGCCACCCACAGTCTAGCGGGAGGGTGGAATGAGCAGTTCTTC. The chain uses TRBV28 and TRBJ2-1, with 12 bases matching TRBD2. Germline assignment: CDR1 MDHEN and CDR2 SYDVKM. V shed 10 bases, J shed 7 bases, and the junction held 11 bases outside the gene matches. The CDR3 is 15 amino acids.

CDR3 amino acids: CASSEGRETQYF. The CDR3 bases are TGTGCCAGCAGCGAAGGGAGAGAGACCCAGTACTTC. V is TRBV7-7 and J is TRBJ2-5; D might be TRBD2 (5 bases). The V and J ends lost 5 bases and 4 bases respectively, with 8 bases between them. The CDR3 has 12 residues. The germline CDR1 and CDR2 sequences are SSHAT and FNYEAQ (reference sequence).

The J gene is TRBJ2-3, the V gene TRBV4-1; TRBD2 might be the D (6 bases). V dropped 4 bases and J dropped 2 bases, with 13 bases sitting between them. CDR1 is MGHRA, CDR2 YSYEKL, per germline. The CDR3 consists of 15 residues. The CDR3 nucleotides read TGCGCCAGCAGCCCTAGCGATCTGATCACAGATACGCAGTATTTT. It translates to CASSPSDLITDTQYF.

The chain has TRBV13 and TRBJ1-1, with D uncertain. Germline assignment: CDR1 PRHDT and CDR2 FYEKMQ (reference sequence). V lost 5 bases to trimming and J lost 1 base, with 8 bases between them. CDR3 length equals 13 residues. The DNA of the CDR3 is TGTGCCAGCAGCCCAGAGGGGAACACTGAAGCTTTCTTT. It encodes CASSPEGNTEAFF.

The J gene is TRBJ2-5, the V gene TRBV2; TRBD1 matches 9 bases. V lost 3 bases to trimming and J lost 2 bases; unmatched junction nucleotides: 4. The CDR3 consists of 15 residues. CDR1 and CDR2 from the germline V gene are SNHLY and FYNNEI. CDR3 loop: CASSDEGTGQETQYF. CDR3 bases: TGTGCCAGCAGTGATGAGGGGACAGGGCAAGAGACCCAGTACTTC.

The J gene is TRBJ1-2, the V gene TRBV4-1, with 7 bases that match TRBD1. The CDR3 is made up of 14 amino acids. Germline V gene sequence: CDR1 MGHRA, CDR2 YSYEKL. Unmatched junction bases numbered 5, after V lost 0 bases and J lost 7 bases. Here the CDR3 reads CASSQDPTGVGYTF. The CDR3 DNA follows: TGCGCCAGCAGCCAAGATCCTACAGGGGTTGGCTACACCTTC.

The V and J genes are TRBV5-1 and TRBJ2-5; D perhaps matches TRBD2 (5 bases). Germline V lookup: CDR1 SGHRS, CDR2 YFSETQ. Trimming took 0 bases from V and 1 from J, leaving 10 bases between them. The CDR3 has 15 residues. The CDR3 is CASSLAAGLQETQYF. The CDR3 nucleotides are TGCGCCAGCAGCTTGGCTGCTGGACTCCAAGAGACCCAGTACTTC. Variable domain in full (rest from reference TRBV5-1 and TRBJ2-5): KAGVTQTPRYLIKTRGQQVTLSCSPISGHRSVSWYQQTPGQGLQFLFEYFSETQRNKGNFPGRFSGRQFSNSRSEMNVSTLELGDSALYLCASSLAAGLQETQYFGPGTRLLVL.

The chain recombines TRBV5-1 with TRBJ2-3; D might be TRBD2 (5 bases). V lost 5 bases and J 3 bases, leaving 13 bases between the germline ends. Germline lookup yields CDR1 SGHRS and CDR2 YFSETQ. This CDR3 contains 14 residues. CDR3 region: CASRVGVVTDTQYF. In DNA, the CDR3 is TGCGCCAGCAGGGTGGGAGTGGTGACAGATACGCAGTATTTT.

V usage is TRBV6-5 and J usage is TRBJ1-4; 7 bases map to TRBD1. This CDR3 has 14 residues. J was trimmed by 7 bases and V by 4 bases; bases with no gene match: 6. CDR1 MNHEY and CDR2 SVGAGI come from the germline V gene. The CDR3 protein is CASSSPGQPEKLFF. The CDR3 DNA reads as TGTGCCAGCAGTTCGCCGGGACAGCCTGAAAAACTGTTTTTT.